This record covers a single TCR beta chain. This sample was included in a study of shared clonotypes between healthy human individuals. Data came from immunoSEQ multiplex PCR; TCRdb stores just in-frame clones and leaves some out. In the table there are 2 million to 2.5 million clones, around 95% of which are singletons. Germline assignment: CDR1 MGHDK and CDR2 SYGVNS. The CDR3 loop spans 17 amino acids. The V segment lost 0 bases and the J segment 6 bases; nucleotides outside the gene matches: 11. The sequence was collected from a man aged 18 to 30 in good health. Sequencing was performed on naive CD4+ T cells sorted from blood. Subset in this sample: CD45RA+ positively selected. This chain uses TRBV25-1 with TRBJ2-1; 7 bases line up with TRBD2. CDR3: CASSEYPDPSGSNEQFF. For the CDR3, the DNA is TGTGCCAGCAGTGAATATCCGGACCCTAGCGGCAGCAATGAGCAGTTCTTC. The whole variable domain, remainder taken from reference TRBV25-1 and TRBJ2-1, is EADIYQTPRYLVIGTGKKITLECSQTMGHDKMYWYQQDPGMELHLIHYSYGVNSTEKGDLSSESTVSRIRTEHFPLTLESARPSHTSQYLCASSEYPDPSGSNEQFFGPGTRLTVL.